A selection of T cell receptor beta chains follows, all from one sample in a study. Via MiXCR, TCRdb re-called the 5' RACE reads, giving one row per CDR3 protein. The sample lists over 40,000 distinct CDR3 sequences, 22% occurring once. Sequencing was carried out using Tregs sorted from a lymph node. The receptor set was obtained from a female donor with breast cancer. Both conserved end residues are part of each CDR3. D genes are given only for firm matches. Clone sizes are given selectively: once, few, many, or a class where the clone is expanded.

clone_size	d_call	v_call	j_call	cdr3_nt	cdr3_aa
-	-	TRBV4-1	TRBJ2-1	TGCGCCAGCAGCCAAGCGGCGGCTAGCTCCTACAATGAGCAGTTCTTC	CASSQAAASSYNEQFF
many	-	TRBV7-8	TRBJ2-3	TGTGCCAGCAGCTTAACAGGGCTTTCCGATACGCAGTATTTT	CASSLTGLSDTQYF
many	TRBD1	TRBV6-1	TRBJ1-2	TGTGCCAGCAGTGAAGGGACAGGGGGCGTCGGCTACACCTTC	CASSEGTGGVGYTF
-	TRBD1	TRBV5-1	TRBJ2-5	TGCGCCAGCAGCTTGGGACAGGGGGTACGAGAGACCCAGTACTTC	CASSLGQGVRETQYF
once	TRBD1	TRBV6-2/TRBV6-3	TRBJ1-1	TGTGCCAGCACCCTACCCCCGGGACAGGGGGGAGACACTGAAGCTTTCTTT	CASTLPPGQGGDTEAFF
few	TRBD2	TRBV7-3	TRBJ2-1	TGTGCCAGCAGCTCTACTAGCGGGAGGGTAAATGAGCAGTTCTTC	CASSSTSGRVNEQFF
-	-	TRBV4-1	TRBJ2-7	TGCGCCAGCAGCCTCGGGGCGGGGCAGGAGCAGTACTTC	CASSLGAGQEQYF
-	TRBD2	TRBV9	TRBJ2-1	TGTGCCAGCAGCCCCCGTATTAGCGGGAGCTCCTACAATGAGCAGTTCTTC	CASSPRISGSSYNEQFF
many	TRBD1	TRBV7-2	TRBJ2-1	TGTGCCAGCAGCAACTTTCCGGGACAGGTCTACAATGAGCAGTTCTTC	CASSNFPGQVYNEQFF
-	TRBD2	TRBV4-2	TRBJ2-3	TGTGCCAGCAGCCAAGTACTAGCGGGAGTGGGAGATACGCAGTATTTT	CASSQVLAGVGDTQYF
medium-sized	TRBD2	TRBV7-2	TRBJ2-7	TGTGCCAGCAGCTTAGCGATGACTAGCGGGAGGAACGAGCAGTACTTC	CASSLAMTSGRNEQYF
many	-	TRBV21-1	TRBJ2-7	TGTGCCAGCAGCGCCCGGACAGGGGGGACCGGAGAGCAGTACTTC	CASSARTGGTGEQYF
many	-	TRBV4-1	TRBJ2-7	TGCGCCAGCAGCCATTCGGGACGGAGCAAAAGTGGCGAGCAGTACTTC	CASSHSGRSKSGEQYF
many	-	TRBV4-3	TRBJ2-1	TGCGCCAGCAGCCAACGTTCCGGGACCCGAAACAGTGAGCAGTTCTTC	CASSQRSGTRNSEQFF
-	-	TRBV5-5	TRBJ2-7	TGTGCCAGCAGCTTGGCCGGGCGGGGTAGTATGGACGCGCAGTACTTC	CASSLAGRGSMDAQYF
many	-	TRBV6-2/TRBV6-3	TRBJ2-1	TGTGCCAGCAGACGACAGGCGGGAGTGTCCTACAATGAGCAGTTCTTC	CASRRQAGVSYNEQFF
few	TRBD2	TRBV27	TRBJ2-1	TGTGCCAGCAGTTCATCTTATAGCGGGAGTTGGGACAATGAGCAGTTCTTC	CASSSSYSGSWDNEQFF
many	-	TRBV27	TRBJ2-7	TGTGCCAGCAGAACCGACCGGGGCGAGACCTACGAGCAGTACTTC	CASRTDRGETYEQYF
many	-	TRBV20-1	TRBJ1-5	TGCAGTGCTAGAGATCCAGATCAGCCCCAGCATTTC	CSARDPDQPQHF
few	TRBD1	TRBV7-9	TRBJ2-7	TGTGCCAGCAGCTCGGGACAGGGCCCCCTTACCTACGAGCAGTACTTC	CASSSGQGPLTYEQYF
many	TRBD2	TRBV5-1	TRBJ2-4	TGCGCCAGCACCACCGGGGAGGGAGGCAAAAACATTCAGTACTTC	CASTTGEGGKNIQYF
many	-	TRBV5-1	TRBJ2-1	TGCGCCAGCAGCCCGGATATTTCGATCCATAATGAGCAGTTCTTC	CASSPDISIHNEQFF
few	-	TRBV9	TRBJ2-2	TGTGCCAGCAGCGTAGATTCCGGCACCGGGGAGCTGTTTTTT	CASSVDSGTGELFF
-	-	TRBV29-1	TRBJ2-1	TGCAGCGTTGAAGTTCGTAATTTCAATGAGCAGTTCTTC	CSVEVRNFNEQFF
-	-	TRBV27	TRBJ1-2	TGTGCCAGCGGGACCGATATCTATGGCTACACCTTC	CASGTDIYGYTF
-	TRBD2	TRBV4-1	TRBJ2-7	TGCGCCAGCAGCCAGCCGGGACTAGCGGATAGCTCCTACGAGCAGTACTTC	CASSQPGLADSSYEQYF
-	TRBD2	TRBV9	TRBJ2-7	TGTGCCAGCAGCGTAGTTAGCGGGAGGGGGGTCTCCTACGAGCAGTACTTC	CASSVVSGRGVSYEQYF
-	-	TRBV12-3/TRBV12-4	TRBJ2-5	TGTGCCAGCAGCCGATATCGTGGGGCGGAAGAGACCCAGTACTTC	CASSRYRGAEETQYF
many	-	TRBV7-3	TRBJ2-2	TGTGCCAGCAGCTCCTTGGGAACCGGGGAGCTGTTTTTT	CASSSLGTGELFF
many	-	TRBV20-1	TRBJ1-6	TGCAGTGCCCGGACTTCCTATAATTCACCCCTCCACTTT	CSARTSYNSPLHF
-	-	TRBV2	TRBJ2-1	TGTGCCAGCAGTGCGAGCAGTGAGAATGAGCAGTTCTTC	CASSASSENEQFF
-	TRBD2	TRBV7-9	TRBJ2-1	TGTGCCAGCAGCGCGGGACTAGCGGGAGCCAATGAGCAGTTCTTC	CASSAGLAGANEQFF
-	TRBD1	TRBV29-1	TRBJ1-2	TGCAGCGCAGGACAGGGAGGGCGAGGCTACACCTTC	CSAGQGGRGYTF
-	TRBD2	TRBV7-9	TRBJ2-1	TGTGCCAGCAGCATAGGACGTCTAGCGGGAGGGCCGGGTAATGAGCAGTTCTTC	CASSIGRLAGGPGNEQFF
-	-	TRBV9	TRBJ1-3	TGTGCCAGCAGCGGAAGACAGCGCGCTGGAAACACCATATATTTT	CASSGRQRAGNTIYF
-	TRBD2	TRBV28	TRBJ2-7	TGTGCCAGCAGTTTATCTAGCGGGAGAAAGTTCCACAAGCAGTACTTC	CASSLSSGRKFHKQYF
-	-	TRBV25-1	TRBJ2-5	TGTGCCAGCTCCCCTCTTGGGAAAGAGACCCAGTACTTC	CASSPLGKETQYF